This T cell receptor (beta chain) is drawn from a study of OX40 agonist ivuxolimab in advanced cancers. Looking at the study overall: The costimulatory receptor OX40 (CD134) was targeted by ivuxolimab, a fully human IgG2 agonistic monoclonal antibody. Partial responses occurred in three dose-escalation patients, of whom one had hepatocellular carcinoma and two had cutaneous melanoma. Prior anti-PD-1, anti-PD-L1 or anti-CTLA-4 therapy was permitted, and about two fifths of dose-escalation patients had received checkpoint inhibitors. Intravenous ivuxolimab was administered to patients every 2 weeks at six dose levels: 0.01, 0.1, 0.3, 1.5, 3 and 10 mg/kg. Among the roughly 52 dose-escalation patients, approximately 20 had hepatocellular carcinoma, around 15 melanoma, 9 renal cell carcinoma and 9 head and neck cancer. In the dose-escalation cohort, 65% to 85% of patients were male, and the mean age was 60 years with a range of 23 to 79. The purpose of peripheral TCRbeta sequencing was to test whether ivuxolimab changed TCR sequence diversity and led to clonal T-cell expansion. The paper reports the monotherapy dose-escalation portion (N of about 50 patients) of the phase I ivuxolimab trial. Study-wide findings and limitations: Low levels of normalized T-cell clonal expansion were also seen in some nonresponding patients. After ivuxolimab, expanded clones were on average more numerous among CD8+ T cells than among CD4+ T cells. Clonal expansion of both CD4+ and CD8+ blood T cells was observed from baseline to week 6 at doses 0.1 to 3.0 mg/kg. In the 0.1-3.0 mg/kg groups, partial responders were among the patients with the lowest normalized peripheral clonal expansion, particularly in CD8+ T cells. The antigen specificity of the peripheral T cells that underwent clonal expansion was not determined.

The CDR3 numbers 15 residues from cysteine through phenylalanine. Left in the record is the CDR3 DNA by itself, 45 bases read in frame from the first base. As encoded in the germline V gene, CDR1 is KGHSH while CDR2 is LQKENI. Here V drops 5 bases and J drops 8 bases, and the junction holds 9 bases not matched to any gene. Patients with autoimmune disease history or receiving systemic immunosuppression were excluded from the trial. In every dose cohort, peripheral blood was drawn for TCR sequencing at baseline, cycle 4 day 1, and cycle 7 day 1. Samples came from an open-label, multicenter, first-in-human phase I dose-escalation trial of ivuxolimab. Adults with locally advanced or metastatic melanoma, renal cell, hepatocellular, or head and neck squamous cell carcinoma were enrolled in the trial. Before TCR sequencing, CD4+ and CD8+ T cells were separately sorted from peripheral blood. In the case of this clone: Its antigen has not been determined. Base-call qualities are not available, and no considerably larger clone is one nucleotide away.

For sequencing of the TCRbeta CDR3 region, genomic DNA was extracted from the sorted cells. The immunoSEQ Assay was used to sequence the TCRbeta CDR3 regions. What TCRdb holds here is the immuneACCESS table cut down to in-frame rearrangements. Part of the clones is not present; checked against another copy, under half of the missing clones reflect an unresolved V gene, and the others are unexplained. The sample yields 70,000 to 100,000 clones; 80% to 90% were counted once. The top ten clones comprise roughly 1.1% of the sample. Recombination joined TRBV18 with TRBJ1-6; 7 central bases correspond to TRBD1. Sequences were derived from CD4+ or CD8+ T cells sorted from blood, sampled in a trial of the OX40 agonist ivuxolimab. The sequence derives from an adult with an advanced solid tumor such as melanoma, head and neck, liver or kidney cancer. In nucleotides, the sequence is TGTGCCAGCTCATCACAGGGGCTCCAAGATTCACCCCTCCACTTT. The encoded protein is CASSSQGLQDSPLHF. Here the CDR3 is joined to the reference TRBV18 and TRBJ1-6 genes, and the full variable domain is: NAGVMQNPRHLVRRRGQEARLRCSPMKGHSHVYWYRQLPEEGLKFMVYLQKENIIDESGMPKERFSAEFPKEGPSILRIQQVVRGDSAAYFCASSSQGLQDSPLHFGNGTRLTVT.